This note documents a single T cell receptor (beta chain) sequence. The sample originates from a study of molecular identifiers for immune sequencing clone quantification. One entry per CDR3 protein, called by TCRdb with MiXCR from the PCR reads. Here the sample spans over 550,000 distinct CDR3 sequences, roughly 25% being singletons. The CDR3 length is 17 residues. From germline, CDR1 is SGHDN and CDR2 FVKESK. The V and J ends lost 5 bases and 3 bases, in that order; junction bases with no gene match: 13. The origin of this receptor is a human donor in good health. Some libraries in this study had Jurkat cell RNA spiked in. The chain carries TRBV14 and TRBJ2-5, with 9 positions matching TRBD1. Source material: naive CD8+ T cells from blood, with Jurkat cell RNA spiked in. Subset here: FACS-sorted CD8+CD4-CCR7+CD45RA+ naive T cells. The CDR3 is CASSKRTGALVEETQYF. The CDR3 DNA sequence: TGTGCCAGCAGCAAAAGGACAGGGGCGTTAGTGGAAGAGACCCAGTACTTC.